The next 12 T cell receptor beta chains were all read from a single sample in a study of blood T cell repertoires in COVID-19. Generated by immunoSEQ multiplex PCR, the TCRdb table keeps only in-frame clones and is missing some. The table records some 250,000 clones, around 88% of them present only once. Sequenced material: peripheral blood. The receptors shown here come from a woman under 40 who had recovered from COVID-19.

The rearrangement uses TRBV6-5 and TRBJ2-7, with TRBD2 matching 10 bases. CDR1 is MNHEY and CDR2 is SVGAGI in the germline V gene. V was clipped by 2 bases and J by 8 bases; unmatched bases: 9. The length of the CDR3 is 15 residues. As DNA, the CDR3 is TGTGCCAGCAGTTACGATCAACTAGCGGGGCAGAAGCAGTACTTC. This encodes CASSYDQLAGQKQYF.

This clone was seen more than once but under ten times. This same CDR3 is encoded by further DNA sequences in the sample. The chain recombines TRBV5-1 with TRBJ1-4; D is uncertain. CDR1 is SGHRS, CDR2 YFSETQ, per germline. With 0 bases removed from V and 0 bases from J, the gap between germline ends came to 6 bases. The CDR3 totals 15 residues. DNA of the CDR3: TGCGCCAGCAGCTTGGAAGGAGCAACTAATGAAAAACTGTTTTTT. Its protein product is CASSLEGATNEKLFF. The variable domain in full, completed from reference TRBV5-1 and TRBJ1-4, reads KAGVTQTPRYLIKTRGQQVTLSCSPISGHRSVSWYQQTPGQGLQFLFEYFSETQRNKGNFPGRFSGRQFSNSRSEMNVSTLELGDSALYLCASSLEGATNEKLFFGSGTQLSVL.

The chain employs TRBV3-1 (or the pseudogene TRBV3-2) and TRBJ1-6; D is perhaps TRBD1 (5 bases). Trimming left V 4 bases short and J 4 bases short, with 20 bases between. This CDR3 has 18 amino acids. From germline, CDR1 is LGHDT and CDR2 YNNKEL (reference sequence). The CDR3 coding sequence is TGTGCCAGCAGCCGCATCCCCGGGAGGGGAGGGTATAATTCACCCCTCCACTTT. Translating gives CASSRIPGRGGYNSPLHF.

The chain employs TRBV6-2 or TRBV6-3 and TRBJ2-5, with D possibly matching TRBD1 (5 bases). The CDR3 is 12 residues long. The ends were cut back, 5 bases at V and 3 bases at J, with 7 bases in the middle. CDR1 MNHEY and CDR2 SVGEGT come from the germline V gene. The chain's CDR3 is CASSTTEETQYF. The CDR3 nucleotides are TGTGCCAGCAGTACGACAGAAGAGACCCAGTACTTC.

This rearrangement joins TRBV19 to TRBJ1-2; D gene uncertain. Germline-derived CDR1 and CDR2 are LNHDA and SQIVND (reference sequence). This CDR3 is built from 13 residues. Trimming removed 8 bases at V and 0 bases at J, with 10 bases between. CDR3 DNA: TGTGCCAGTGCAGAGACTACTAACTATGGCTACACCTTC. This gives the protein CASAETTNYGYTF. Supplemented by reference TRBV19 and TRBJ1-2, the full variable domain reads DGGITQSPKYLFRKEGQNVTLSCEQNLNHDAMYWYRQDPGQGLRLIYYSQIVNDFQKGDIAEGYSVSREKKESFPLTVTSAQKNPTAFYLCASAETTNYGYTFGSGTRLTVV.

CDR3 in amino acids: CASSHHGTGSDEQYF. The DNA for the CDR3 is TGCGCCAGCAGCCACCACGGGACAGGGAGCGACGAGCAGTACTTC. This sequence joins TRBV4-1 and TRBJ2-7, with 9 bases identical to TRBD1. The J segment lost 5 bases and the V segment lost 3 bases, leaving 8 bases of the junction unmatched. Germline V gene sequence: CDR1 MGHRA, CDR2 YSYEKL. The CDR3 runs to 15 residues.

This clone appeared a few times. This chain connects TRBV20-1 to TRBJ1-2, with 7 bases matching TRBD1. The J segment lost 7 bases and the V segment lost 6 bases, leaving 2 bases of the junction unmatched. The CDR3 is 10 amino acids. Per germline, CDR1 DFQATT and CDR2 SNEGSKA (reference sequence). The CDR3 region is CSAGDSGYTF. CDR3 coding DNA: TGCAGTGCCGGGGACAGTGGCTACACCTTC.

DNA for the CDR3: TGTGCCAGCAGCTTAAGCGGATCCGCAGATACGCAGTATTTT. This codes for CASSLSGSADTQYF. The chain is built from TRBV7-3 and TRBJ2-3; no definite D call. The ends were cut back, 1 base at V and 4 bases at J, with 9 bases in the middle. Per the germline V gene, CDR1 is SGHTA and CDR2 is FQGTGA. The CDR3 covers 14 residues.

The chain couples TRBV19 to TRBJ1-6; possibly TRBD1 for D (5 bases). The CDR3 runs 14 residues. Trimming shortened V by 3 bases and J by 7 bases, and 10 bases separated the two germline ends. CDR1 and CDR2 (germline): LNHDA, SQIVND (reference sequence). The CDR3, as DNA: TGTGCCAGTAGTATTCTGGGGCCAAATTCACCCCTCCACTTT. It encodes CASSILGPNSPLHF.

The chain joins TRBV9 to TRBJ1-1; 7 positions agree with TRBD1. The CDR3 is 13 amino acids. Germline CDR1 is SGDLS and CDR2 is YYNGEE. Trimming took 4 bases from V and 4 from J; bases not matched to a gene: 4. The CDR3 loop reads CASSYDRATEAFF. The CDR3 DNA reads TGTGCCAGCAGCTATGACAGGGCCACTGAAGCTTTCTTT.

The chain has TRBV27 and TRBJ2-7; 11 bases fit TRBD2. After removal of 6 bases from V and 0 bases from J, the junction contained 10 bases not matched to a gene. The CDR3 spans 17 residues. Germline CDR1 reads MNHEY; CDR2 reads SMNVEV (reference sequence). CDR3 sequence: CASSIGTSGTLSYEQYF. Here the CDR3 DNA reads TGTGCCAGCAGCATTGGGACTAGCGGTACACTCTCCTACGAGCAGTACTTC.

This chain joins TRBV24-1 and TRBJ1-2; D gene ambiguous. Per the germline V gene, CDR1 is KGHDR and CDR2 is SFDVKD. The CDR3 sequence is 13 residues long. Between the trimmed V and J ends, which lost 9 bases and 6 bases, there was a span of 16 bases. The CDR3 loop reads CATSRTGWDGYTF. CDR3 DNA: TGTGCCACCTCGAGGACGGGGTGGGATGGCTACACCTTC.